This entry describes one T cell receptor beta chain. The antigen remains unidentified. V was clipped by 5 bases and J by 2 bases, with 17 bases between them. The germline V gene encodes CDR1 SGHTA and CDR2 FQGNSA. The CDR3 covers 16 residues. Blood sampling was done at baseline, cycle 4 day 1, and cycle 7 day 1. The entry originates in a study of OX40 agonist ivuxolimab in advanced cancers. Study information: In this cohort, patients received ivuxolimab, an agonistic anti-OX40 (CD134) antibody.

Some clones are missing from TCRdb's copy, which holds only in-frame ones; the method was immunoSEQ multiplex PCR. The sample consists of 15,000 to 20,000 clones, less than 75% of them appearing once. Findings and limits, study-wide: Relative to CD4+, CD8+ T cells held more expanded clones on average. CD4+ and CD8+ T cells in blood underwent clonal expansion by week 6 at 0.1 to 3.0 mg/kg.

The receptor was derived from an adult with an advanced solid tumor such as melanoma, head and neck, liver or kidney cancer. The sequencing here drew on CD4+ or CD8+ T cells sorted from blood, taken in a trial of the OX40 agonist ivuxolimab. The chain combines TRBV7-2 with TRBJ2-3, with D unresolved. CDR3 in amino acids: CASSGAKRSYTDTQYF. CDR3 in DNA: TGTGCCAGCAGCGGAGCGAAGAGGTCCTACACAGATACGCAGTATTTT.